This entry describes one T cell receptor (beta chain). This sample was included in a study of OX40 agonist ivuxolimab in advanced cancers. Study-level background: Dose-escalation patients were diagnosed with hepatocellular carcinoma, melanoma, renal cell cancer or head and neck cancer.

Clones were read by immunoSEQ multiplex PCR, and TCRdb kept only the in-frame ones, dropping some. The data show 60,000 to 75,000 clones, 86% seen once. This CDR3 spans 13 amino acids. Germline values: CDR1 SGHTA, CDR2 FQGNSA. V was pared by 5 bases and J by 2 bases, with 9 bases between. The TCR sequence derives from an adult with an advanced solid tumor such as melanoma, head and neck, liver or kidney cancer. This material consisted of CD4+ or CD8+ T cells sorted from blood, taken in a trial of the OX40 agonist ivuxolimab. V usage is TRBV7-2 and J usage is TRBJ2-5; D gene uncertain. The CDR3 DNA reads TGTGCCAGCAGCACGAGTTGGCAAGAGACCCAGTACTTC. Translating it yields CASSTSWQETQYF.